These 6 T cell receptor beta chains share one sample of origin, sequenced in a study of beta chain features in type 1 diabetes. Isolated RNA was reverse transcribed in full, so expressed TCRB transcripts were sequenced. Data came from immunoSEQ multiplex PCR; TCRdb stores just in-frame clones and leaves some out. The data show hundreds of thousands of clones, with about 12% seen just once and around 0.02% held by the top ten. The sequenced sample consisted of naive CD4+ T cells from blood. The source of these receptors is a young man in good health.

The gene calls are TRBV5-6 and TRBJ1-5, with D unresolved. V lost 4 bases and J 6 bases, leaving 11 bases between the germline ends. CDR3 length: 13 amino acids. Germline CDR1 reads SGHDT; CDR2 reads YYEEEE. The CDR3 nucleotides are TGTGCCAGCAGCCCCAGGAGCGGTCAGCCCCAGCATTTT. This codes for CASSPRSGQPQHF.

This clone was counted a few times. The chain combines TRBV9 with TRBJ2-1, with 7 bases fitting TRBD1. This CDR3 comprises 15 residues. CDR1 and CDR2 (germline): SGDLS, YYNGEE. V was pared by 2 bases and J by 5 bases, with 7 bases of the junction left unmatched. CDR3 DNA: TGTGCCAGCAGCGTTGCCGGGACAGCTAACAATGAGCAGTTCTTC. Its translation: CASSVAGTANNEQFF.

This clone has a handful of counts. The chain has TRBV28 and TRBJ2-7; tentatively, D is TRBD2 (6 bases). The CDR3 sequence is 13 residues long. Trimming stripped 1 base from V and 6 bases from J, with 10 bases between. CDR1 and CDR2 (germline): MDHEN, SYDVKM. CDR3 sequence (DNA): TGTGCCAGCAGTTTATTTCGGGGGTTCGAGCAGTACTTC. Protein: CASSLFRGFEQYF.

This clone was observed a handful of times. The chain is built from TRBV9 and TRBJ2-6; no clear D gene. This CDR3 has 16 residues. V was trimmed by 4 bases and J by 0 bases, leaving 11 bases between them. Germline CDR1 and CDR2: SGDLS and YYNGEE. The CDR3 DNA sequence: TGTGCCAGCAGCCCCCCAGGCTTCTCTGGGGCCAACGTCCTGACTTTC. Translation gives CASSPPGFSGANVLTF. The whole variable domain, remainder taken from reference TRBV9 and TRBJ2-6, is DSGVTQTPKHLITATGQRVTLRCSPRSGDLSVYWYQQSLDQGLQFLIQYYNGEERAKGNILERFSAQQFPDLHSELNLSSLELGDSALYFCASSPPGFSGANVLTFGAGSRLTVL.

This clone was seen a few times. This sequence joins TRBV5-6 and TRBJ1-1; no firm D call. The CDR3 extends over 14 amino acids. Germline V lookup: CDR1 SGHDT, CDR2 YYEEEE. Trimming removed 0 bases from V and 0 bases from J, with 6 bases in between. This CDR3 is CASSLVQLNTEAFF. CDR3 DNA: TGTGCCAGCAGCTTGGTACAGCTGAACACTGAAGCTTTCTTT.

The genes are TRBV11-2 and TRBJ2-1; D remains ambiguous. Trimming removed 4 bases from V and 2 bases from J, with 12 bases in between. CDR3 length equals 15 residues. The V gene's germline CDR1 is SGHAT and CDR2 FQNNGV. The CDR3 protein is CASSSLVVAYNEQFF. The CDR3 bases are TGTGCCAGCAGCTCGCTAGTGGTAGCCTACAATGAGCAGTTCTTC.